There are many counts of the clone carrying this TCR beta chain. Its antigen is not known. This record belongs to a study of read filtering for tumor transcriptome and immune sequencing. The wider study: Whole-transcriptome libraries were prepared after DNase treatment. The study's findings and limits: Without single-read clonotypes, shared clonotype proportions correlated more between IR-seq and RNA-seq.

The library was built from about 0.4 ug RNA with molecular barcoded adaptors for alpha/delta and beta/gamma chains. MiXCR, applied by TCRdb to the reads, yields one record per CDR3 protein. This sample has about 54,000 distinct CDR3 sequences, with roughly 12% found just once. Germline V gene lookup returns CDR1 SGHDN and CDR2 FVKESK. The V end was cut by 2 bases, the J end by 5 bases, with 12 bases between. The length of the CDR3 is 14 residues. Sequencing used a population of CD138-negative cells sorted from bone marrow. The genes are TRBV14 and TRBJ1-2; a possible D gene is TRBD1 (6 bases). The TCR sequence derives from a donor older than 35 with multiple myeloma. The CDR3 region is CASSQFRGLYGYTF. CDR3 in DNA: TGTGCCAGCAGCCAATTCAGGGGCCTATATGGCTACACCTTC.